This T cell receptor beta chain was found in a study of post-analysis software for immune sequencing data. Study-level points and caveats: There were a handful of TRBV segments more frequent in patients than controls, and TRBV5-6, TRBV5-1 and TRBV20-1 were among them. F-measure co-clustering was strong for batch-matched samples.

This clonotype is a singleton in its sample. What it recognizes is unknown. Germline V gene lookup returns CDR1 MNHNY and CDR2 SVGAGI (reference sequence). V lost 2 bases, J lost 0 bases, and 10 bases lay in between. The CDR3 has 15 residues. Unique molecular identifiers had been added to the TCR beta cDNA libraries. TCRdb re-called the PCR reads with MiXCR, one entry per CDR3 protein. The sample consists of 150,000 to 200,000 distinct CDR3 sequences, 30% to 45% of them appearing once. Sequences were derived from blood, sampled after autologous hematopoietic stem cell transplantation. This clonotype was sampled from a girl aged 5-17 years with multiple sclerosis. The V gene is TRBV6-6, the J gene TRBJ1-1; D is ambiguous. For the CDR3, the DNA is TGTGCCAGCAGTTACCGCTGGAAAATGAACACTGAAGCTTTCTTT. Residues: CASSYRWKMNTEAFF.